The entry below describes one T cell receptor (beta chain). In its sample, this clonotype was seen a few times. Which antigen it targets is not known. One base away there is no much larger clone; base qualities are not given. The library was prepared using PCR. TCR sequencing of DNA from cultured CD4+ T cells used the Oncomine TCR Beta short-read assay at the Johns Hopkins FTIC core. The QIAamp micro DNA kit was used to extract genomic DNA from the cultured CD4+ T cells. Oncomine TCR Beta libraries from cultured CD4+ T cells were pooled with unique dual indexes and sequenced on an Illumina iSeq 100. The published analysis was carried out like this. Non-productive sequences were filtered out, and CDR3s that did not start with C, did not end with F or W, or were shorter than 7 amino acids were discarded. Antigen-specific clonotypes were identified using the MANAFEST web application through comparison of peptide-stimulated wells with reference and other culture wells. Positive clones required FDR below 0.05, an odds ratio above 5, and productive frequency above 0.1% in at least two of three replicate wells. Cross-reactive clonotypes were defined as significantly expanded in both SARS-CoV-2 spike wells and at least one common cold coronavirus spike condition. Similarity between CDR3 sequences was evaluated in R version 3.6.1 using Levenshtein distances (stringdist) and unrooted phylogenetic trees (ape). The public reads were reprocessed in TCRdb via fastp at Q25 and MiXCR, keeping in-frame beta chains. Duplicate CDR3 protein sequences are folded into a single record with the most common DNA and genes. These V and J calls derive from TCRdb rather than the authors' analysis. The sample table lists tens of thousands of distinct CDR3 sequences, less than 45% of them with a count of one. Just under 30% of the sample belongs to the ten largest clones.

This specimen belongs to a study of vaccination and CD4 T cells after COVID-19 (dated by TCRdb to the early 2020s). Background on the whole study: Convalescent patients had a positive SARS-CoV-2 result on nasal swab PCR, and of these patients, nine had mild disease and one had severe disease. Culture stimuli were overlapping spike peptide pools from SARS-CoV-2 and from the common cold coronaviruses HCoV-NL63, HCoV-OC43 and HCoV-229E. Post-vaccine blood samples were taken a median of 72 days after the second vaccine dose, with a range of roughly 13 to 250 days. Two doses of either the Pfizer-BioNTech BNT162b2 vaccine (n=8) or the Moderna mRNA-1273 vaccine (n=2) were administered to participants. In the convalescent cohort there were six males and four females, among whom were two Hispanic individuals, seven Caucasians, two Asians and one multiracial person. In around 9 COVID-19 convalescent patients and a handful of infection-naive healthy vaccine recipients, researchers compared the spike-specific CD4+ TCR repertoire from before mRNA vaccination with the repertoire from after. Control cultures received a CEFX viral epitope pool as the positive control, an HIV-1 Nef peptide pool as the negative control, or no peptide. For a few convalescent patients, samples were collected at an early post-vaccination timepoint (day 14) as well as at a late post-vaccination timepoint (days 161 to 241). Post-COVID blood samples were collected from convalescent patients a median of around 100 days after diagnosis, with a range of roughly 35 to 180 days.

Per the germline V gene (reference sequence), SEHNR is the CDR1 and FQNEAQ is the CDR2. V sheds 2 bases and J sheds 2 bases, leaving 6 bases between their ends. Reading from cysteine to phenylalanine, the CDR3 counts 13 amino acids. The CDR3 DNA has 39 bases and is translated from base 1. The time point label, as the study defines it: late sampling 161 to 241 days after vaccination in a few convalescent patients. The treatment or condition label here, explained by the study, means: approximately 11-day PBMC culture with coronavirus spike peptide pools or control peptides (ViraFEST assay). The ViraFEST assay, used in the study, expanded antigen-specific T cells with peptide pools and then identified the expanded clonotypes through TCR sequencing. Positive SARS-CoV-2 PCR tests in the convalescent patients dated from March to December 2020, before Alpha, Beta and Delta variants emerged in the United States. Two million PBMCs per well were cultured in IMDM with approximately 5.5% human AB serum and approximately 10 IU/ml IL-2, plus 10 ug/ml peptide pools. Half of the culture medium was replaced with fresh IL-2-containing medium on days 3 and 7. Once the cells had been in culture for less than 11 days, the EasySep CD4+ T cell isolation kit was used to isolate CD4+ T cells by negative selection. PBMCs were separated from whole blood using Ficoll-Paque Plus gradient centrifugation and then either used fresh or cryopreserved at -140C. Culture conditions were generally each tested in triplicate wells.

Overall study results and their limits: Of the vaccine-specific clones found in convalescent patients, nearly all (304 of 307) were mono-reactive for SARS-CoV-2 spike instead of being cross-reactive with common cold coronaviruses. The median number of SARS-CoV-2-reactive clonotypes rose from 20 to 25 after infection to about 40 after vaccination, but the change was not significant. In convalescent patients, a median approximately 86% of post-vaccine SARS-CoV-2-reactive clones were detected only after vaccination, and vaccine-specific priming was suggested by this finding. The study included relatively few convalescent patients and did not analyze early timepoints after natural infection.

The starting material was CD4+ T cells from blood, cultured in vitro, obtained about 7 months after SARS-CoV-2 vaccination. This receptor was identified in a human donor who had recovered from COVID-19. The chain employs TRBV7-9 and TRBJ1-2; the D gene is perhaps TRBD1, on 6 matching bases. The bases are TGTGCCAGCAGCTTACAGGGGAACTATGGCTACACCTTC. Translated, it gives CASSLQGNYGYTF.